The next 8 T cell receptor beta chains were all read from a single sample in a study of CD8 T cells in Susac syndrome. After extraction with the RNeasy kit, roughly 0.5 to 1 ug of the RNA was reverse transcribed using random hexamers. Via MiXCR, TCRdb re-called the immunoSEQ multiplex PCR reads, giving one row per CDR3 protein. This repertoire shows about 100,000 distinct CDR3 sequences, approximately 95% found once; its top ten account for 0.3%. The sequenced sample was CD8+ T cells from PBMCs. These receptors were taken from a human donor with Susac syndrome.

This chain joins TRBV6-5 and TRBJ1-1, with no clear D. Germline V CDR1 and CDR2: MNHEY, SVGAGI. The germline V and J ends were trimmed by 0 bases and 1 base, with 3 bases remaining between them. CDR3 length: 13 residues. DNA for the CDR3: TGTGCCAGCAGTTACTCTTGGAACACTGAAGCTTTCTTT. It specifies CASSYSWNTEAFF.

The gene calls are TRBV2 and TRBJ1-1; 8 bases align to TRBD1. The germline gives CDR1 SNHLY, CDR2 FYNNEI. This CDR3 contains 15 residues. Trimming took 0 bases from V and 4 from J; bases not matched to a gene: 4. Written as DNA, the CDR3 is TGTGCCAGCAGTGAAGCCGGACAGGGTATCACTGAAGCTTTCTTT. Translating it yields CASSEAGQGITEAFF.

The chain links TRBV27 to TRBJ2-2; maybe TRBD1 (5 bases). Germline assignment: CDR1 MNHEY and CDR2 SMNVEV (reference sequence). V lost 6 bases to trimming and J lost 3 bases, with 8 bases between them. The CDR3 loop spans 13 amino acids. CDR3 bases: TGTGCCAGCAGACGACAGCACACCGGGGAGCTGTTTTTT. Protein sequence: CASRRQHTGELFF.

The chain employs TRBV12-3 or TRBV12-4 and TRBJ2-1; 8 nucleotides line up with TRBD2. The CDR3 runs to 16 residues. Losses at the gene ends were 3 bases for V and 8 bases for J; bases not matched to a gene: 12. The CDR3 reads CASSLVGGGLGDEQFF. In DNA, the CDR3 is TGTGCCAGCAGTTTGGTCGGGGGGGGACTGGGAGATGAGCAGTTCTTC.

The CDR3 protein is CSVEDRGPTTGELFF. CDR3 DNA sequence: TGCAGCGTTGAAGATCGGGGACCCACCACCGGGGAGCTGTTTTTT. The chain recombines TRBV29-1 with TRBJ2-2; D possibly matches TRBD1 or TRBD2 (5 bases each). Trimming cost V 0 bases and J 4 bases, with 12 bases left between them. CDR1 SQVTM and CDR2 ANQGSEA come from the germline V gene. The length of the CDR3 is 15 residues.

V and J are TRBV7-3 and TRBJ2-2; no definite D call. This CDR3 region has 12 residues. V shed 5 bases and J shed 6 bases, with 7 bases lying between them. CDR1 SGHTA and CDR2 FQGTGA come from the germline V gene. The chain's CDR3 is CASSPEAGELFF. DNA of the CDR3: TGTGCCAGCAGCCCCGAGGCCGGGGAGCTGTTTTTT.

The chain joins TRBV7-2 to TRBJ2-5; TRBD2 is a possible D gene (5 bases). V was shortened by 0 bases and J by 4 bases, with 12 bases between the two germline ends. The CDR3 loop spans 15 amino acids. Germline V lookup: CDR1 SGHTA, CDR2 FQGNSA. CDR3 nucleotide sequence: TGTGCCAGCAGCTTAGCCCCTCGGAGCGGAGAGACCCAGTACTTC. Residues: CASSLAPRSGETQYF.

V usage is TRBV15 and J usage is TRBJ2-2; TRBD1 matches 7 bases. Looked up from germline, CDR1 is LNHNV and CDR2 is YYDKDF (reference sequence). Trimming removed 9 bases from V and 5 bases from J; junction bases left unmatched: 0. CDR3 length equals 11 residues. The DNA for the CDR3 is TGTGCCACACAGGGGACCGGGGAGCTGTTTTTT. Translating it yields CATQGTGELFF.